This T cell receptor beta chain is drawn from a study of cytomegalovirus exposure and HLA in healthy donors. Germline V gene data show CDR1 as SGHRS and CDR2 as YFSETQ. This CDR3 region has 16 residues. Deletions cut 0 bases from V and 0 bases from J, with 12 bases between. The protocol was immunoSEQ multiplex PCR, while the TCRdb copy is restricted to in-frame clones and leaves out a portion. Altogether 100,000 to 150,000 clones are present, approximately 92% being singletons, with the ten largest covering 1% to 1.5%. V and J are TRBV5-1 and TRBJ1-2; unclear D gene. This sequence was found in a woman under 30 in good health and CMV-seronegative. Input material: PBMCs. This CDR3 reads CASSLGRPQANYGYTF. Written as DNA, the CDR3 is TGCGCCAGCAGCTTGGGGCGGCCGCAAGCTAACTATGGCTACACCTTC.